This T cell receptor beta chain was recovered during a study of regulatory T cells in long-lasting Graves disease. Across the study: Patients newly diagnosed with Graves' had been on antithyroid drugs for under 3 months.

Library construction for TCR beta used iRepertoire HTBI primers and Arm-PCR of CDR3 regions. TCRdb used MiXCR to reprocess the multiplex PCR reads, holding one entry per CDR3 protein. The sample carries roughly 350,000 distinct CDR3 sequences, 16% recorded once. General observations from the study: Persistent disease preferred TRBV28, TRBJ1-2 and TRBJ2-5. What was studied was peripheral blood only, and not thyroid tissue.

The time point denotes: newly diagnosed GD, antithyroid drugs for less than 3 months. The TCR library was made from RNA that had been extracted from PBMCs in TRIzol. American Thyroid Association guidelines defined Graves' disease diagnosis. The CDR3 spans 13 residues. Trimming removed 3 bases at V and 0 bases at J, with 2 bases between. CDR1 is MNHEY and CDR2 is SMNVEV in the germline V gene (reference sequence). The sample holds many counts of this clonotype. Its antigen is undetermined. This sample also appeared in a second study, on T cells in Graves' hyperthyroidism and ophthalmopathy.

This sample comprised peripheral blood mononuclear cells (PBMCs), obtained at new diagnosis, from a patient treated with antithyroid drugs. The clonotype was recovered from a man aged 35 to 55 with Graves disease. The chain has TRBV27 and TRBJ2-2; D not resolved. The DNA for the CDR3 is TGTGCCAGCAGTTTCACGAACACCGGGGAGCTGTTTTTT. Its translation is CASSFTNTGELFF.